Shown below are 2 T cell receptor beta chains from a single sample sequenced in a study of response to subunit inactivated influenza vaccine (dated by TCRdb to about 2018). The library was built by means of RT-PCR. Sequencing relied on an Illumina HiSeq 2500. The public reads were run again by TCRdb, first through fastp at Q25 and then through MiXCR, and only productive beta chains were kept. Duplicate CDR3 protein sequences are folded into a single record with the most common DNA and genes. Present in this sample are a few hundred thousand distinct CDR3 sequences, approximately 23% of which were seen just once. In total, the top ten clones hold under 13% of the sample. Specimen: PBMCs from blood, collected about 20 months after vaccination. The receptors stem from a man aged 50 to 69 who received an inactivated influenza vaccine. Donor details come from another sample of the same person, matched by shared clones.

The V gene is TRBV12-3 or TRBV12-4, the J gene TRBJ1-1; D uncertain. The ends were cut back, 6 bases at V and 1 base at J, with 15 bases in the middle. This CDR3 is built from 15 residues. In DNA form, the CDR3 reads TGTGCCAGCAGGAGCCTTGGGCAGGCGAACACTGAAGCTTTCTTT. Residues: CASRSLGQANTEAFF.

This clonotype was recorded a few times. The rearrangement links TRBV4-1 to TRBJ1-6; D remains ambiguous. Trimming stripped 1 base from V and 9 bases from J, with 13 bases between. This CDR3 has 15 residues. Germline V gene data show CDR1 as MGHRA and CDR2 as YSYEKL. The CDR3 loop reads CASSQVGGELSPLHF. CDR3 in DNA: TGCGCCAGCAGCCAAGTAGGAGGAGAGCTTTCACCCCTCCACTTT.